What follows are 24 T cell receptor beta chains derived from one specimen sequenced in a study of cytotoxic CD8 clonotypes in ibrutinib-treated CLL. Here immunoSEQ multiplex PCR was the method, and the copy in TCRdb shows in-frame clones only, minus some. The table has tens of thousands of clones, 65% to 70% seen once. The sample was PBMCs, taken at disease progression, from a patient treated with ibrutinib. All receptors come from a human donor with chronic lymphocytic leukemia.

The genes are TRBV27 and TRBJ1-1, with D possibly matching TRBD1 (5 bases). CDR3 length: 14 amino acids. Per germline, CDR1 MNHEY and CDR2 SMNVEV (reference sequence). V was pared by 5 bases and J by 6 bases, with 16 bases between. As DNA, the CDR3 is TGTGCCAGCAGTCCCGGACACGGCGGCGCTGAAGCTTTCTTT. Translating gives CASSPGHGGAEAFF.

This rearrangement joins TRBV11-2 to TRBJ2-2; possibly TRBD2 for D (6 bases). V lost 4 bases, J lost 7 bases, and 19 bases lay in between. This CDR3 has 16 amino acids. The germline gives CDR1 SGHAT, CDR2 FQNNGV. The CDR3 loop reads CASSSSGGASVGELFF. CDR3 coding DNA: TGTGCCAGCAGCTCCTCTGGCGGGGCCTCCGTCGGGGAGCTGTTTTTT.

The rearrangement joins TRBV4-1 to TRBJ2-1, with 8 bases identical to TRBD1. V was pared by 3 bases and J by 5 bases, with 6 bases of the junction left unmatched. Germline values: CDR1 MGHRA, CDR2 YSYEKL. This CDR3 spans 15 amino acids. The CDR3, as DNA: TGCGCCAGCAGCCAGGCCGGGACAGGAGACAATGAGCAGTTCTTC. This encodes CASSQAGTGDNEQFF.

The V gene is TRBV9, the J gene TRBJ1-2; D gene uncertain. Germline values: CDR1 SGDLS, CDR2 YYNGEE. V was trimmed by 0 bases and J by 4 bases, leaving 10 bases between them. The CDR3 runs to 14 residues. The DNA for the CDR3 is TGTGCCAGCAGCGTAGGGTCAATCGGCTATGGCTACACCTTC. Encoded protein: CASSVGSIGYGYTF.

V gene TRBV4-1 combines with J gene TRBJ2-1, with 9 bases identical to TRBD2. The germline V gene encodes CDR1 MGHRA and CDR2 YSYEKL. The CDR3 length is 16 residues. V lost 3 bases, J lost 7 bases, and 10 bases stayed unmatched. CDR3 bases: TGCGCCAGCAGCCAGGGGCGGGGGGGAAATCGGAATGAGCAGTTCTTC. It encodes CASSQGRGGNRNEQFF.

The rearrangement joins TRBV11-2 to TRBJ1-4, with no clear D. Germline V gives CDR1 SGHAT, CDR2 FQNNGV. This CDR3 region has 19 residues. V was pared by 1 base and J by 0 bases, with 18 bases between. CDR3: CASSLGEVVPTATNEKLFF. The CDR3 coding sequence is TGTGCCAGCAGCTTAGGCGAGGTGGTCCCCACTGCAACTAATGAAAAACTGTTTTTT.

The chain has TRBV9 and TRBJ1-2, with 7 positions matching TRBD1. Germline trimming cut 4 bases from V and 5 bases from J; bases unmatched to any gene: 11. Germline assignment: CDR1 SGDLS and CDR2 YYNGEE. The CDR3 loop spans 15 amino acids. CDR3 loop: CASSPGTASSYGYTF. CDR3 DNA: TGTGCCAGCAGCCCCGGGACAGCGTCTTCGTATGGCTACACCTTC.

The chain combines TRBV4-2 with TRBJ2-3; 9 bases fit TRBD2. The germline V gene has CDR1 LGHNA and CDR2 YNFKEQ. The CDR3 consists of 18 residues. J lost 1 base, V lost 3 bases, and 11 bases had no gene match. The CDR3 here is CASSHTGLASGGTDTQYF. CDR3 DNA sequence: TGTGCCAGCAGCCATACGGGACTAGCCTCAGGGGGCACAGATACGCAGTATTTT.

The CDR3 bases are TGCGCCAGCAGCCAAGATAGAGGGGTTGAAGCTTTCTTT. It specifies CASSQDRGVEAFF. The gene calls are TRBV4-1 and TRBJ1-1, with D possibly TRBD1 on 5 matching bases. V was cut by 0 bases and J by 7 bases, with 9 bases left in between. This CDR3 has 13 amino acids. Germline values: CDR1 MGHRA, CDR2 YSYEKL.

This clone appeared a single time. The V and J genes are TRBV29-1 and TRBJ2-1, with no clear D. This CDR3 spans 14 amino acids. The V gene's germline CDR1 is SQVTM and CDR2 ANQGSEA. The V end lost 2 bases, the J end lost 6 bases, and 14 bases lay between the germline ends. This CDR3 reads CSVEHLQGINEQFF. The DNA for the CDR3 is TGCAGCGTTGAACACCTCCAAGGAATCAATGAGCAGTTCTTC.

The chain combines TRBV10-3 with TRBJ1-4; 7 nucleotides line up with TRBD1. Germline CDR1 ENHRY, CDR2 SYGVKD. This CDR3 is 14 amino acids long. V trimming: 3 bases; J trimming: 6 bases; junction bases outside the gene matches: 4. CDR3 nucleotide sequence: TGTGCCATCAGTGATAGAGGGGGCGATGAAAAACTGTTTTTT. It encodes CAISDRGGDEKLFF.

V and J are TRBV9 and TRBJ2-2; D call uncertain. V was trimmed by 4 bases and J by 6 bases, leaving 7 bases between them. There are 12 residues in the CDR3. In germline, CDR1 is SGDLS, CDR2 YYNGEE. The CDR3 reads CASSLWAGELFF. The DNA of the CDR3 is TGTGCCAGCAGCCTTTGGGCCGGGGAGCTGTTTTTT.

The rearrangement joins TRBV7-3 to TRBJ2-1; no firm D call. This CDR3 has 14 residues. Germline lookup yields CDR1 SGHTA and CDR2 FQGTGA. V lost 3 bases and J lost 1, with 7 bases in between. Here the CDR3 reads CASSFSGSYNEQFF. In DNA form, the CDR3 reads TGTGCCAGCAGCTTCTCAGGTTCCTACAATGAGCAGTTCTTC.

This clone was seen once. The V and J genes are TRBV2 and TRBJ2-7; the D gene is possibly TRBD1 (6 bases). The CDR3 is made up of 13 amino acids. From germline, CDR1 is SNHLY and CDR2 FYNNEI. Between the trimmed V and J ends, which lost 7 bases and 6 bases, there was a span of 16 bases. For the CDR3, the DNA is TGTGCCAGCACTCGCGACCAAGGGGGCGAGCAGTACTTC. Translating gives CASTRDQGGEQYF. The whole variable domain, filled in from reference TRBV2 and TRBJ2-7, reads EPEVTQTPSHQVTQMGQEVILRCVPISNHLYFYWYRQILGQKVEFLVSFYNNEISEKSEIFDDQFSVERPDGSNFTLKIRSTKLEDSAMYFCASTRDQGGEQYFGPGTRLTVT.

The J gene is TRBJ2-7, the V gene TRBV27; no clear D. Trimming stripped 5 bases from V and 0 bases from J, with 11 bases between. Germline loops: CDR1 MNHEY, CDR2 SMNVEV (reference sequence). The CDR3 totals 14 residues. For the CDR3, the DNA is TGTGCCAGCAGTCAGACTGACCTCTCCTACGAGCAGTACTTC. It encodes CASSQTDLSYEQYF.

The V call is TRBV5-6, the J call TRBJ1-5, with a possible D match to TRBD1 (5 bases). V lost 3 bases and J lost 5, with 15 bases in between. This CDR3 has 15 amino acids. Germline CDR1 SGHDT, CDR2 YYEEEE. The CDR3 loop reads CASSSRSGVDQPQHF. CDR3 DNA sequence: TGTGCCAGCAGCTCTCGGTCGGGGGTCGATCAGCCCCAGCATTTT.

The chain recombines TRBV10-3 with TRBJ1-2; unclear D gene. V was shortened by 3 bases and J by 3 bases, with 11 bases between the two germline ends. CDR1 ENHRY and CDR2 SYGVKD come from the germline V gene. The CDR3 is 14 residues long. CDR3 DNA: TGTGCCATCAGTGATCCCGGACGGGACTATGGCTACACCTTC. This gives the protein CAISDPGRDYGYTF.

The chain carries TRBV5-6 and TRBJ1-5; D unclear. This CDR3 has 14 residues. The V gene lost 3 bases and the J gene lost 4 bases, with 11 bases spanning the gap. Germline-derived CDR1 and CDR2 are SGHDT and YYEEEE. The CDR3 DNA reads TGTGCCAGCAGCTACGGACTCGGGAATCAGCCCCAGCATTTT. Translation: CASSYGLGNQPQHF.

The CDR3 nucleotides are TGTGCCAGCAGCCGAGGGACAGGGAGCTCCTACGAGCAGTACTTC. Its translation is CASSRGTGSSYEQYF. The rearrangement joins TRBV7-6 to TRBJ2-7; 9 nucleotides line up with TRBD1. J lost 0 bases, V lost 5 bases, and 5 bases had no gene match. The CDR3 spans 15 residues. The germline V gene encodes CDR1 SGHVS and CDR2 FNYEAQ.

CDR3 in amino acids: CAWSGVHSPLHF. The CDR3 DNA reads TGTGCCTGGAGTGGCGTCCATTCACCCCTCCACTTT. This sequence joins TRBV30 and TRBJ1-6, with D hard to call. V lost 1 base and J 8 bases, leaving 6 bases between the germline ends. Germline CDR1 GTSNPN, CDR2 SVGIG (reference sequence). The CDR3 consists of 12 residues. Full variable domain (missing parts from reference TRBV30 and TRBJ1-6): SQTIHQWPATLVQPVGSPLSLECTVEGTSNPNLYWYRQAAGRGLQLLFYSVGIGQISSEVPQNLSASRPQDRQFILSSKKLLLSDSGFYLCAWSGVHSPLHFGNGTRLTVT.

The CDR3 sequence: CASSSGQGLANTEAFF. The DNA of the CDR3 is TGTGCCAGCAGCTCGGGACAGGGGCTGGCGAACACTGAAGCTTTCTTT. The J gene is TRBJ1-1, the V gene TRBV9; the match to TRBD1 covers 10 bases. With 4 bases clipped from V and 1 base from J, the junction kept 7 bases outside the gene matches. The CDR3 consists of 16 residues. Germline CDR1 reads SGDLS; CDR2 reads YYNGEE. The full variable domain, its missing parts supplied by reference TRBV9 and TRBJ1-1, is DSGVTQTPKHLITATGQRVTLRCSPRSGDLSVYWYQQSLDQGLQFLIQYYNGEERAKGNILERFSAQQFPDLHSELNLSSLELGDSALYFCASSSGQGLANTEAFFGQGTRLTVV.

The chain employs TRBV4-1 and TRBJ2-2; D unclear. Germline assignment: CDR1 MGHRA and CDR2 YSYEKL. V lost 4 bases, J lost 0 bases, and 9 bases lay in between. This CDR3 is 15 amino acids long. CDR3 protein: CASSPLTANTGELFF. CDR3 sequence (DNA): TGCGCCAGCAGCCCTCTTACAGCGAACACCGGGGAGCTGTTTTTT.

J is TRBJ1-1 and V is TRBV6-5; tentatively, D is TRBD1 (6 bases). CDR1 and CDR2 (germline): MNHEY, SVGAGI. V was trimmed by 2 bases and J by 8 bases, leaving 21 bases between them. CDR3 length: 16 amino acids. In DNA, the CDR3 is TGTGCCAGCAGTTACCGCGCCAGGGGCGAGAGAAGAGAAGCTTTCTTT. This sequence encodes CASSYRARGERREAFF.

The chain has TRBV6-1 and TRBJ2-4, with D uncertain. This CDR3 has 14 residues. The germline CDR1 and CDR2 sequences are MNHNS and SASEGT. Trimming pared 6 bases from V and 0 bases from J, leaving 9 bases between. The CDR3 DNA follows: TGTGCCAGCAGGAATCTCATAGCCAAAAACATTCAGTACTTC. Encoded protein: CASRNLIAKNIQYF.